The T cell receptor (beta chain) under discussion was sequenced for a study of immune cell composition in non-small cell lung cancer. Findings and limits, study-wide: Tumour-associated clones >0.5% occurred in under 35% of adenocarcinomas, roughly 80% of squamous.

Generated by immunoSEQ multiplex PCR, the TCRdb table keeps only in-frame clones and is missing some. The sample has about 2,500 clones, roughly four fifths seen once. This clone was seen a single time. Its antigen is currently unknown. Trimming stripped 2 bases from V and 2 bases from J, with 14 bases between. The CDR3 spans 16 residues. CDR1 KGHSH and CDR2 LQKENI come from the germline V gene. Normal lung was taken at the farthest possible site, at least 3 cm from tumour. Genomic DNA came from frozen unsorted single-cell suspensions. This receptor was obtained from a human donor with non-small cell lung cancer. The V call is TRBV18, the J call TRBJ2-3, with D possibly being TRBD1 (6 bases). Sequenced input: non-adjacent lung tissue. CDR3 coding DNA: TGTGCCAGCTCACCAGGAACAGGGACCACCACAGATACGCAGTATTTT. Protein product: CASSPGTGTTTDTQYF.